The rows below give T cell receptor beta chains drawn from one sample of a study of T cells in Graves' hyperthyroidism and ophthalmopathy. TCRdb fed the multiplex PCR reads into MiXCR, producing one record per CDR3 protein. The data hold hundreds of thousands of distinct CDR3 sequences, with roughly a third observed a single time. Sample: blood. The receptors stem from a woman in her 40s with Graves' hyperthyroidism. Each CDR3 is given with its conserved first and last residue. Fields, in order: D gene, J gene, clone size, V gene, CDR3 protein, CDR3 DNA. The D gene is left open where the match is weak. Expanded clones are given a class, and other clones once, few, many or no size at all.

>-|TRBJ1-4|many|TRBV7-9
CASSHAREGGEKLFF
TGTGCCAGCAGCCATGCTCGGGAGGGAGGTGAAAAACTGTTTTTT
>TRBD1|TRBJ2-2|-|TRBV10-3
CAISPRVGTGGNNTGELFF
TGTGCCATCAGTCCCAGGGTGGGGACAGGGGGCAACAACACCGGGGAGCTGTTTTTT
>-|TRBJ1-4|many|TRBV10-1
CAGHGTANEKLFF
TGCGCCGGTCACGGGACGGCTAATGAAAAACTGTTTTTT
>TRBD1|TRBJ2-3|many|TRBV7-2
CASSLAGTERADTQYF
TGTGCCAGCAGCTTAGCTGGGACAGAGAGGGCAGATACGCAGTATTTT
>TRBD1|TRBJ1-5|many|TRBV18
CASSPGGGNQPQHF
TGTGCCAGCAGCCCAGGGGGAGGCAATCAGCCCCAGCATTTT
>TRBD2|TRBJ2-5|once|TRBV7-6
CASSLEPPPGLAGVGQETQYF
TGTGCCAGCAGCTTAGAACCCCCCCCGGGACTAGCGGGGGTCGGCCAAGAGACCCAGTACTTC
>TRBD1|TRBJ2-7|-|TRBV2
CASSGDRGDEQYF
TGTGCCAGCAGTGGGGACAGGGGAGATGAGCAGTACTTC
>TRBD1|TRBJ2-5|many|TRBV6-5
CASSGQQGPQYF
TGTGCCAGCAGTGGCCAACAGGGGCCCCAGTACTTC
>-|TRBJ2-5|many|TRBV7-7
CASSPSGRRQETQYF
TGTGCTAGCAGCCCGTCGGGTCGGAGGCAGGAGACCCAGTACTTC
>TRBD1|TRBJ1-3|-|TRBV19
CAASLQGAPGNTIYF
TGTGCCGCATCCTTACAGGGGGCGCCTGGAAACACCATATATTTT
>-|TRBJ2-7|few|TRBV2
CASSRFTIPYEQYF
TGTGCCAGCTCACGGTTTACAATCCCCTACGAGCAGTACTTC
>-|TRBJ1-2|-|TRBV20-1
CSAFDSRGDHYGYTF
TGCAGTGCTTTTGATTCCCGGGGAGATCACTATGGCTACACCTTC
>-|TRBJ1-2|-|TRBV19
CASSMFVGGYTF
TGTGCCAGTAGTATGTTTGTGGGGGGCTACACCTTC
>-|TRBJ2-1|-|TRBV29-1
CSVLEPGEQFF
TGCAGCGTTCTCGAGCCCGGGGAGCAGTTCTTC
>-|TRBJ1-2|many|TRBV6-5
CASSTLLSELTYGYTF
TGTGCCAGCAGTACCCTCCTTAGCGAACTTACTTATGGCTACACCTTC
>-|TRBJ1-3|many|TRBV10-3
CATRPVWGNTIYF
TGTGCTACTCGACCGGTCTGGGGAAACACCATATATTTT
>TRBD2|TRBJ2-5|many|TRBV7-6
CASSSLRGAGGEETQYF
TGTGCCAGCAGCTCACTCCGGGGGGCGGGAGGAGAAGAGACCCAGTACTTC
>-|TRBJ1-5|-|TRBV10-3
CASTGGIHHLQHF
TGTGCCAGCACCGGGGGGATACATCACCTCCAGCATTTT
>-|TRBJ1-2|many|TRBV6-2/TRBV6-3
CASRGRAPNYGYTF
TGTGCCAGCAGGGGACGGGCGCCTAACTATGGCTACACCTTC
>-|TRBJ2-5|many|TRBV7-8
CASSFGYQETQYF
TGTGCCAGCAGCTTCGGGTACCAAGAGACCCAGTACTTC